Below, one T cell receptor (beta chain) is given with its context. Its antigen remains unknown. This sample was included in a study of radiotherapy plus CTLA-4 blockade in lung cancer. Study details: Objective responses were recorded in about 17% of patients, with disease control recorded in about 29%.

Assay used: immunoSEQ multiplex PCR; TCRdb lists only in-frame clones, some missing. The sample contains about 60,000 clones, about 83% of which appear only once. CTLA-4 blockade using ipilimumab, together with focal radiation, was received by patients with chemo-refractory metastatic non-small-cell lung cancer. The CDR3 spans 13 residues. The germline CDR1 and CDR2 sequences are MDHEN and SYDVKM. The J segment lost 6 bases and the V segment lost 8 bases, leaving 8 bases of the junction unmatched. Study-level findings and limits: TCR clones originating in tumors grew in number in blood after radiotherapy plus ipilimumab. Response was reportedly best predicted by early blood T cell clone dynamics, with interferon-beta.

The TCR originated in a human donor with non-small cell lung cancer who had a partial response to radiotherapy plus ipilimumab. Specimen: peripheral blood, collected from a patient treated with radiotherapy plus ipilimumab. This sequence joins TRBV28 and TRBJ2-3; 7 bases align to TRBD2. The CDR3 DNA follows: TGTGCCAGCGGGACTAACAGACGGGATACGCAGTATTTT. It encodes CASGTNRRDTQYF.